The clone carrying this T cell receptor (beta chain) was recorded many times. Its target is unknown. This entry comes from a study of prognosis after radiotherapy for stage I lung cancer. The wider study: Several patients developed distant metastases (median about seven months) after radiotherapy; fewer than 16 showed no significant progression. Overall study results and limits: Differences in TRBV and TRBJ gene usage were reportedly observed between patients with and without metastases. Lower Shannon entropy after stereotactic body radiation therapy was observed in patients who went on to develop distant metastases.

Peripheral blood was collected in volumes of 5 to 7.5 milliliters at each of two time points. Researchers used two-round multiplex PCR to amplify TCR beta CDR3 starting from genomic DNA. Each TRBV and TRBJ gene had its own primer in the first PCR round. TCRdb reanalysed the multiplex PCR reads using MiXCR and keeps one entry per CDR3 protein. The table has approximately 18,000 distinct CDR3 sequences, over 15% seen once. Germline lookup yields CDR1 MDHEN and CDR2 SYDVKM. This CDR3 is built from 16 residues. Germline trimming cut 6 bases from V and 3 bases from J; bases unmatched to any gene: 9. The receptor comes from a donor of 50 years or more with non-small cell lung cancer. The source material was PBMCs, sampled before or after stereotactic body radiation therapy (not recorded which). The chain has TRBV28 and TRBJ1-5, with 9 bases identical to TRBD1. The CDR3 spells CASRPRTGDYNQPQHF. For the CDR3, the DNA is TGTGCCAGCAGACCTAGGACAGGGGATTACAATCAGCCCCAGCATTTT.